The 25 T cell receptor beta chains listed next were all sequenced from one sample in a study of T-cell memory formation after mild COVID-19. TCRdb independently ran MiXCR on the 5' RACE reads; one entry per CDR3 protein. The sample contains around 220,000 distinct CDR3 sequences, less than 20% of which appear only once. The sequenced sample was PBMCs or a T cell subset sorted from them (not recorded which). These receptors came from a man aged 18 to 29 who had mild COVID-19 (a few samples of this study predate the infection). Cell type and time point are not known.

As to this clonotype: A much more abundant neighbour one base away suggests this may be a read error. This rearrangement joins TRBV3-1 to TRBJ1-1; D may be TRBD1 (5 bases). From germline, CDR1 is LGHDT and CDR2 YNNKEL (reference sequence). The CDR3 loop spans 14 amino acids. V gave up 1 base and J gave up 1 base, with 7 bases separating them. The chain's CDR3 is CASSQVGQNTEAFF. The CDR3 nucleotides are TGTGCCAGCAGCCAAGTCGGACAGAACACTGAAGCTTTCTTT.

The chain joins TRBV7-2 to TRBJ2-7; 11 nucleotides align to TRBD2. V lost 3 bases, J lost 4 bases, and 5 bases stayed unmatched. CDR1 and CDR2 from the germline V gene are SGHTA and FQGNSA. This CDR3 comprises 15 residues. The chain's CDR3 is CASSFTSGGAYEQYV. The CDR3 DNA reads TGTGCCAGCAGCTTCACTAGCGGGGGAGCTTACGAGCAGTACGTC.

This clonotype showed up just a few times. The chain employs TRBV10-3 and TRBJ2-5, with 12 bases identical to TRBD2. CDR1 is ENHRY, CDR2 SYGVKD, per germline. This CDR3 is built from 14 residues. The V segment lost 7 bases and the J segment 5 bases; nucleotides outside the gene matches: 5. DNA of the CDR3: TGTGCCATCACCGCTAGCGGGGGGGCGGAGACCCAGTACTTC. This sequence encodes CAITASGGAETQYF.

V is TRBV20-1 and J is TRBJ2-5, with no clear D. This CDR3 contains 13 residues. With 0 bases removed from V and 5 bases from J, the gap between germline ends came to 10 bases. CDR1 and CDR2 (germline): DFQATT, SNEGSKA (reference sequence). CDR3 bases: TGCAGTGCTAGAGATGGTATCCGGGAGACCCAGTACTTC. Protein: CSARDGIRETQYF.

This chain links TRBV4-3 with TRBJ2-1, with D hard to call. The CDR3 contains 14 residues. Germline loops: CDR1 LGHNA, CDR2 YSLEER. With 0 bases removed from V and 8 bases from J, the gap between germline ends came to 11 bases. The DNA for the CDR3 is TGCGCCAGCAGCCAAGAATACCCGGGCGATGAGCAGTTCTTC. This translates into CASSQEYPGDEQFF.

The genes are TRBV5-1 and TRBJ2-5; 7 positions match TRBD1. V trimming: 5 bases; J trimming: 2 bases; junction bases outside the gene matches: 3. This CDR3 region has 13 residues. Looked up from germline, CDR1 is SGHRS and CDR2 is YFSETQ. The chain's CDR3 is CASRLGQQETQYF. The CDR3 DNA sequence: TGCGCCAGCAGGCTGGGACAGCAAGAGACCCAGTACTTC.

This clonotype has only a few counts. V gene TRBV20-1 combines with J gene TRBJ1-1; unclear D gene. V was shortened by 7 bases and J by 1 base, with 16 bases between the two germline ends. CDR3 length: 14 amino acids. The germline V gene encodes CDR1 DFQATT and CDR2 SNEGSKA (reference sequence). CDR3 in DNA: TGCAGTGGGATCATCGAGGCAGGGAACACTGAAGCTTTCTTT. Its protein product is CSGIIEAGNTEAFF.

The chain combines TRBV7-2 with TRBJ1-1; a possible D gene is TRBD1 (5 bases). Trimming removed 5 bases from V and 5 bases from J, with 18 bases in between. The CDR3 covers 15 residues. Per the germline V gene, CDR1 is SGHTA and CDR2 is FQGNSA. The CDR3 loop reads CASSASGMAGTEAFF. The CDR3 nucleotides are TGTGCCAGCAGCGCCTCAGGGATGGCGGGTACTGAAGCTTTCTTT.

The gene calls are TRBV12-3 or TRBV12-4 and TRBJ1-2; D is unclear. V lost 5 bases to trimming and J lost 0 bases, with 10 bases between them. CDR3 length: 14 amino acids. The CDR3 DNA reads TGTGCCAGCAGTGCACAGCATGCTAACTATGGCTACACCTTC. Its translation: CASSAQHANYGYTF.

The V gene is TRBV6-2 or TRBV6-3, the J gene TRBJ2-1, with a weak D call TRBD2 (5 bases). V was shortened by 2 bases and J by 0 bases, with 11 bases between the two germline ends. From germline, CDR1 is MNHEY and CDR2 SVGEGT. The CDR3 runs 16 residues. The CDR3 loop reads CASSYSVGGSYNEQFF. CDR3 nucleotide sequence: TGTGCCAGCAGTTACAGTGTCGGAGGCTCCTACAATGAGCAGTTCTTC.

There are a few counts of this clonotype. This chain connects TRBV9 to TRBJ2-3; 9 nucleotides match TRBD1. V lost 2 bases and J lost 5; bases outside the gene matches: 12. CDR1 is SGDLS, CDR2 YYNGEE, per germline. The CDR3 extends over 17 amino acids. The CDR3 DNA reads as TGTGCCAGCAGCGTCGCTCCGGGACAGGGATTTGGAGATACGCAGTATTTT. Protein product: CASSVAPGQGFGDTQYF.

The chain has TRBV5-1 and TRBJ2-3, with TRBD2 matching 8 bases. The CDR3 runs 14 residues. With V trimmed by 4 bases and J by 1 base, 2 bases remained unmatched. Germline V gives CDR1 SGHRS, CDR2 YFSETQ. In DNA form, the CDR3 reads TGCGCCAGCAGCGGGCGGGGGGGCACAGATACGCAGTATTTT. Amino acid sequence: CASSGRGGTDTQYF.

This clonotype occurred a few times. This chain connects TRBV7-9 to TRBJ1-6, with no clear D. This CDR3 has 15 amino acids. V was cut by 4 bases and J by 7 bases, with 14 bases left in between. The germline V gene encodes CDR1 SEHNR and CDR2 FQNEAQ (reference sequence). This CDR3 is CASSSLAGGNSPLHF. The CDR3 bases are TGTGCCAGCAGCTCATTGGCGGGAGGGAATTCACCCCTCCACTTT. Full variable domain (missing parts from reference TRBV7-9 and TRBJ1-6): DTGVSQNPRHKITKRGQNVTFRCDPISEHNRLYWYRQTLGQGPEFLTYFQNEAQLEKSRLLSDRFSAERPKGSFSTLEIQRTEQGDSAMYLCASSSLAGGNSPLHFGNGTRLTVT.

This clonotype has just a few counts. The chain carries TRBV20-1 and TRBJ1-6; D is undetermined. V lost 6 bases and J 6 bases, leaving 15 bases between the germline ends. The CDR3 spans 14 residues. Germline V gene data show CDR1 as DFQATT and CDR2 as SNEGSKA (reference sequence). The CDR3 DNA follows: TGCAGTGCCTACCGTCGAGGAGGTAATTCACCCCTCCACTTT. It translates to CSAYRRGGNSPLHF.

The genes are TRBV4-3 and TRBJ2-1; D call uncertain. V was shortened by 1 base and J by 4 bases, with 5 bases between the two germline ends. The CDR3 has 13 residues. CDR1 and CDR2 (germline): LGHNA, YSLEER. The CDR3 region is CASSQALYNEQFF. The CDR3 DNA reads as TGCGCCAGCAGCCAAGCACTTTACAATGAGCAGTTCTTC.

This clonotype turned up a few times. The CDR3 is CACGAAGTHEQYF. CDR3 nucleotides: TGCGCCTGCGGGGCGGCAGGGACCCACGAGCAGTACTTC. This sequence joins TRBV23-1 and TRBJ2-7; perhaps TRBD2 as D (6 bases). TRBV23-1 is identified as an open reading frame with a role that is uncertain. This CDR3 is built from 13 residues. The ends were cut back, 11 bases at V and 5 bases at J, with 19 bases in the middle.

This clonotype was seen more than once but under ten times. This chain connects TRBV12-3 or TRBV12-4 to TRBJ2-3; D perhaps matches TRBD2 (5 bases). V lost 2 bases and J 1 base, leaving 19 bases between the germline ends. The CDR3 loop spans 18 amino acids. CDR3 nucleotides: TGTGCCAGCAGTTTATTGTCGCGAGGGTTGATACGCACAGATACGCAGTATTTT. Translating gives CASSLLSRGLIRTDTQYF.

This clonotype was picked up many times. The chain links TRBV6-5 to TRBJ2-3; 8 bases match TRBD2. CDR1 and CDR2 (germline): MNHEY, SVGAGI. The CDR3 runs to 15 residues. V was pared by 5 bases and J by 6 bases, with 10 bases of the junction left unmatched. Here the CDR3 reads CASSLRSGGGDTQYF. CDR3 coding DNA: TGTGCCAGCAGTCTCCGTTCGGGGGGGGGCGATACGCAGTATTTT.

This clonotype was recorded a few times. The rearrangement joins TRBV20-1 to TRBJ1-5, with D tentatively TRBD1 (6 bases). The CDR3 spans 13 residues. CDR1 DFQATT and CDR2 SNEGSKA come from the germline V gene (reference sequence). The V and J ends lost 3 bases and 5 bases respectively, with 11 bases between them. In nucleotides, the CDR3 is TGCAGTGCTAGCTCAGGGGCCTATCAGCCCCAGCATTTT. Its translation is CSASSGAYQPQHF.

At least ten counts were recorded for this clonotype. This chain connects TRBV5-6 to TRBJ2-3; possible D gene TRBD1, 5 bases. Germline values: CDR1 SGHDT, CDR2 YYEEEE. This CDR3 is 12 amino acids long. V was trimmed by 4 bases and J by 5 bases, leaving 8 bases between them. The CDR3 region is CASSNQGDTQYF. Written as DNA, the CDR3 is TGTGCCAGCAGCAACCAGGGAGATACGCAGTATTTT.

The sample holds many counts of this clonotype. The V and J genes are TRBV7-2 and TRBJ2-5; TRBD2 agrees at 7 bases. V trimming: 1 base; J trimming: 5 bases; junction bases outside the gene matches: 10. Germline CDR1 reads SGHTA; CDR2 reads FQGNSA. The CDR3 sequence is 16 residues long. In nucleotides, the CDR3 is TGTGCCAGCAGCTTAGAGGGCGGGGGACGGACGGAGACCCAGTACTTC. Translated: CASSLEGGGRTETQYF.

This clonotype was picked up a small number of times. This sequence joins TRBV27 and TRBJ2-5; D unresolved. The CDR3 contains 13 residues. V lost 3 bases, J lost 4 bases, and 9 bases lay in between. CDR1 and CDR2 from the germline V gene are MNHEY and SMNVEV (reference sequence). As DNA, the CDR3 is TGTGCCAGCAGTTTGCAGGAAGCAGAGACCCAGTACTTC. Translated: CASSLQEAETQYF.

This clonotype has a count of ten or more. The gene calls are TRBV4-2 and TRBJ1-1; the D gene is possibly TRBD1 (5 bases). The CDR3 runs to 15 residues. Per germline, CDR1 LGHNA and CDR2 YNFKEQ. Trimming took off 3 bases at V and 2 bases at J, with 13 bases between the two ends. This CDR3 is CASSHGGVSNTEAFF. CDR3 in DNA: TGTGCCAGCAGCCATGGAGGGGTTAGTAACACTGAAGCTTTCTTT.

In its sample, this clonotype was seen a few times. This chain joins TRBV20-1 and TRBJ1-5, with D perhaps TRBD1 (5 bases). Per the germline V gene, CDR1 is DFQATT and CDR2 is SNEGSKA (reference sequence). The length of the CDR3 is 13 residues. V lost 6 bases, J lost 5 bases, and 14 bases lay in between. The CDR3 protein is CSATQDPDQPQHF. DNA for the CDR3: TGCAGTGCCACACAGGACCCAGATCAGCCCCAGCATTTT.

CDR3 amino acids: CAISESVGGYEQYF. CDR3 nucleotide sequence: TGTGCCATCAGTGAGTCAGTCGGGGGCTACGAGCAGTACTTC. The V call is TRBV10-3, the J call TRBJ2-7; TRBD2 is a possible D gene (6 bases). The CDR3 has 14 amino acids. CDR1 is ENHRY and CDR2 is SYGVKD in the germline V gene. The V end lost 0 bases, the J end lost 3 bases, and 9 bases lay between the germline ends.